This T cell receptor (beta chain) was documented in a study of early T cells in non-severe SARS-CoV-2 infection. Overall study context: From unsorted whole blood, bulk RNA was sequenced, and the chains remained unpaired. Findings and limits, study-wide: VDJdb matches were skewed toward anti-spike CD8 T cell responses.

V was pared by 1 base and J by 5 bases, with 13 bases between. Germline lookup yields CDR1 SGHRS and CDR2 YFSETQ. The length of the CDR3 is 14 residues. This clonotype showed up many times. The antigen remains unidentified. The library protocol tagged individual cDNA molecules with unique molecular identifiers. Using its own MiXCR run on the 5' RACE reads, TCRdb lists one record per CDR3 protein. This table has 20,000 to 25,000 distinct CDR3 sequences, less than 4.5% appearing once. The chain links TRBV5-1 to TRBJ2-7; D remains unclear. This clonotype originated in an adult who was a healthcare worker with PCR-confirmed SARS-CoV-2 infection or an uninfected control (not recorded which). Material: whole blood. DNA for the CDR3: TGCGCCAGCAGCTTGCCCAGCGTAGGCAACGAGCAGTACTTC. Amino acid sequence: CASSLPSVGNEQYF.